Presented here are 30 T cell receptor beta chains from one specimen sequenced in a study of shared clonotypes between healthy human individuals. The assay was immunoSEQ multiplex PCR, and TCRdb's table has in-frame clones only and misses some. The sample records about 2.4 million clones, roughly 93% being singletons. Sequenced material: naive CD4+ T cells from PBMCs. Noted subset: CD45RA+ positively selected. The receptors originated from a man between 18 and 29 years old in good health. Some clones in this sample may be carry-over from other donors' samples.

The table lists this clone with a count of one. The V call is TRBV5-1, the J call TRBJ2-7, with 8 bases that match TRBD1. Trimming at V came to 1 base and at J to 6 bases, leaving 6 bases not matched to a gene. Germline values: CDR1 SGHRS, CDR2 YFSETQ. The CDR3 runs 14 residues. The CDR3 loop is CASSLRQGTGEQYF. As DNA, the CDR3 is TGCGCCAGCAGCTTGAGACAGGGGACTGGCGAGCAGTACTTC.

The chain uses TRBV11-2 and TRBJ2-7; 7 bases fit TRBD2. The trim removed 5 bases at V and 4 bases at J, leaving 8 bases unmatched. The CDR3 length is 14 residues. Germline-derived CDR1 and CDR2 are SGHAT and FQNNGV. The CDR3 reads CASSPRGGAYEQYF. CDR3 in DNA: TGTGCCAGCAGCCCTCGGGGAGGGGCTTACGAGCAGTACTTC.

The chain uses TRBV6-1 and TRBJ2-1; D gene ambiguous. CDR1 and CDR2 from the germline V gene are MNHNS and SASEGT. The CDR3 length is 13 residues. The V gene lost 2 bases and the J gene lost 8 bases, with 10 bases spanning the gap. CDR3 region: CASSEMGGDEQFF. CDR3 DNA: TGTGCCAGCAGTGAAATGGGCGGCGATGAGCAGTTCTTC.

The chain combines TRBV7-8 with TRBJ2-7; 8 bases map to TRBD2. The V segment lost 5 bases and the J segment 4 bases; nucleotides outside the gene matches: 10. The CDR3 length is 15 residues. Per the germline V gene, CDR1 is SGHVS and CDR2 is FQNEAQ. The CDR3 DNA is TGTGCCAGCAGCCGTGTCGCCGGGAGGGGATACGAGCAGTACTTC. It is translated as CASSRVAGRGYEQYF. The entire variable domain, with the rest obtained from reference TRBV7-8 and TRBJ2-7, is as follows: GAGVSQSPRYKVAKRGQDVALRCDPISGHVSLFWYQQALGQGPEFLTYFQNEAQLDKSGLPSDRFFAERPEGSVSTLKIQRTQQEDSAVYLCASSRVAGRGYEQYFGPGTRLTVT.

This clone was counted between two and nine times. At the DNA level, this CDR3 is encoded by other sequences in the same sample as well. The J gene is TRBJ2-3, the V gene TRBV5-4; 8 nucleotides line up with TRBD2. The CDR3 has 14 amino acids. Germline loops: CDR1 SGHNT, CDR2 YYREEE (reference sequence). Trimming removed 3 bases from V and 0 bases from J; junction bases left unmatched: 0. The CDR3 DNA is TGTGCCAGCAGCTCTAGCGGGAGCACAGATACGCAGTATTTT. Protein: CASSSSGSTDTQYF. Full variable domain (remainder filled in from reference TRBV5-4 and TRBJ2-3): ETGVTQSPTHLIKTRGQQVTLRCSSQSGHNTVSWYQQALGQGPQFIFQYYREEENGRGNFPPRFSGLQFPNYSSELNVNALELDDSALYLCASSSSGSTDTQYFGPGTRLTVL.

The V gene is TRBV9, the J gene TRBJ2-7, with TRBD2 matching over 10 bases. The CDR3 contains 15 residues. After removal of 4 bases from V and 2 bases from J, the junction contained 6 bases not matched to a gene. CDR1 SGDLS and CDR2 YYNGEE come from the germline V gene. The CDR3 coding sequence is TGTGCCAGCAGCCCTGGGACTAGCGTGACCTACGAGCAGTACTTC. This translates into CASSPGTSVTYEQYF. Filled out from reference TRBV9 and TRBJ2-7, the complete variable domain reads DSGVTQTPKHLITATGQRVTLRCSPRSGDLSVYWYQQSLDQGLQFLIQYYNGEERAKGNILERFSAQQFPDLHSELNLSSLELGDSALYFCASSPGTSVTYEQYFGPGTRLTVT.

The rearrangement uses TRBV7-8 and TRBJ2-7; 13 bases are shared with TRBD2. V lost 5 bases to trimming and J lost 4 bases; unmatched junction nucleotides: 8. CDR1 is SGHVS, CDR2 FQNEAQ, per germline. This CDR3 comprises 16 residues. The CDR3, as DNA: TGTGCCAGCAGCCCCCGGACTAGCGGGAGTCTGTACGAGCAGTACTTC. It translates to CASSPRTSGSLYEQYF. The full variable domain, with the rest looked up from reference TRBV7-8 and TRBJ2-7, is GAGVSQSPRYKVAKRGQDVALRCDPISGHVSLFWYQQALGQGPEFLTYFQNEAQLDKSGLPSDRFFAERPEGSVSTLKIQRTQQEDSAVYLCASSPRTSGSLYEQYFGPGTRLTVT.

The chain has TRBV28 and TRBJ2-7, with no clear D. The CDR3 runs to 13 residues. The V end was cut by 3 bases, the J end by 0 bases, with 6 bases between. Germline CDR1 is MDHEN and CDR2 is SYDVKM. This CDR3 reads CASSFAPSYEQYF. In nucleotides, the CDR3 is TGTGCCAGCAGTTTCGCTCCCTCCTACGAGCAGTACTTC.

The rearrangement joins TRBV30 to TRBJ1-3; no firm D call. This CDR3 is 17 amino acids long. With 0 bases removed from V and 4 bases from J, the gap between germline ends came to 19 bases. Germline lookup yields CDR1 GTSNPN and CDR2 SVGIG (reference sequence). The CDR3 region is CAWSVGMGTKTGNTIYF. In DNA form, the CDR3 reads TGTGCCTGGAGTGTAGGGATGGGTACAAAGACAGGAAACACCATATATTTT.

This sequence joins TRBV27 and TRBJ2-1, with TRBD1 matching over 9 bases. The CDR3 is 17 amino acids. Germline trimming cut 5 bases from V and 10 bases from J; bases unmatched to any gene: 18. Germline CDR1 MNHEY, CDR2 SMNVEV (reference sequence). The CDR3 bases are TGTGCCAGCAGTAGGTCAACCGGGACAGGGTCCGTTAGAGAGCAGTTCTTC. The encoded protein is CASSRSTGTGSVREQFF.

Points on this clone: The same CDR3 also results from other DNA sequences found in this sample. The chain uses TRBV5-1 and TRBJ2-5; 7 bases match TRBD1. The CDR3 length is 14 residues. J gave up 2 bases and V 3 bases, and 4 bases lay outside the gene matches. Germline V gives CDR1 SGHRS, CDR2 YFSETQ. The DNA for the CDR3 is TGCGCCAGCAGCTCGACAGGGATACAAGAGACCCAGTACTTC. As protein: CASSSTGIQETQYF.

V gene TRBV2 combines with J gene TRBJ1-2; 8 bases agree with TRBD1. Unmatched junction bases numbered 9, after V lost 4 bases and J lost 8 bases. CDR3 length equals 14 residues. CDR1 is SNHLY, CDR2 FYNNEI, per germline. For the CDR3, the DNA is TGTGCCAGCAGTGCAGGGGGCGAAATGGAGGGCTACACCTTC. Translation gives CASSAGGEMEGYTF.

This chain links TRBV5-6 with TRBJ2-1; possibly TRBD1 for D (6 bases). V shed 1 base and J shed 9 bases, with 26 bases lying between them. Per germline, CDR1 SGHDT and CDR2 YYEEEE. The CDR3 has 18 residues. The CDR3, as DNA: TGTGCCAGCAGCTTGTTGGGGGCAGGGGATGTCCTTAGTGGTGAGCAGTTCTTC. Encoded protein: CASSLLGAGDVLSGEQFF.

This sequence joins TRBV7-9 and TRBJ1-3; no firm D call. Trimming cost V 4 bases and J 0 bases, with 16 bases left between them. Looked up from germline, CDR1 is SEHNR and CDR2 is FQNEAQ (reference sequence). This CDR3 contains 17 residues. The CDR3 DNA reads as TGTGCCAGCAGCTCTAGGACTCCCGATATCTCTGGAAACACCATATATTTT. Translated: CASSSRTPDISGNTIYF.

The CDR3 loop is CASSQSGYEQYF. The CDR3, as DNA: TGTGCCAGCAGCCAGTCAGGGTACGAGCAGTACTTC. The chain uses TRBV7-9 and TRBJ2-7, with D possibly TRBD1 on 5 matching bases. This CDR3 region has 12 residues. Trimming pared 5 bases from V and 4 bases from J, leaving 9 bases between. Looked up from germline, CDR1 is SEHNR and CDR2 is FQNEAQ (reference sequence).

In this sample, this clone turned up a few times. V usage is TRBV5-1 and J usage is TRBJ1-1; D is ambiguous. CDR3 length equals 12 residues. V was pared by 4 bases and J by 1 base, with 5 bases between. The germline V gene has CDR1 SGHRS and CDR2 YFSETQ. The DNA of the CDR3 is TGCGCCAGCAGCATTGCGAACACTGAAGCTTTCTTT. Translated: CASSIANTEAFF.

DNA for the CDR3: TGCGCCAGCAGCCAAGACCTCGACAGGGCGGCCGGGGAGCTGTTTTTT. Its protein is CASSQDLDRAAGELFF. The rearrangement links TRBV4-1 to TRBJ2-2; the match to TRBD1 covers 7 bases. The CDR3 has 16 residues. With V trimmed by 0 bases and J by 6 bases, 7 bases remained unmatched. CDR1 and CDR2 (germline): MGHRA, YSYEKL.

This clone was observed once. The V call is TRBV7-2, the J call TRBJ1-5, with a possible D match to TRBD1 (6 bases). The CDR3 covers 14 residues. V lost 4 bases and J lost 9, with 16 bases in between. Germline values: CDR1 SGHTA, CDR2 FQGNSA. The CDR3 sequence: CASSSRQVSRPQHF. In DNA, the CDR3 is TGTGCCAGCAGCTCCCGACAGGTTAGTCGGCCCCAGCATTTT.

This CDR3 is CASSQGLRSNYGYTF. The CDR3, as DNA: TGTGCCAGCTCCCAGGGGCTTAGATCTAACTATGGCTACACCTTC. The chain is built from TRBV2 and TRBJ1-2; perhaps TRBD1 as D (6 bases). Trimming took 8 bases from V and 0 from J, leaving 16 bases between them. The CDR3 sequence is 15 residues long. Germline CDR1 is SNHLY and CDR2 is FYNNEI.

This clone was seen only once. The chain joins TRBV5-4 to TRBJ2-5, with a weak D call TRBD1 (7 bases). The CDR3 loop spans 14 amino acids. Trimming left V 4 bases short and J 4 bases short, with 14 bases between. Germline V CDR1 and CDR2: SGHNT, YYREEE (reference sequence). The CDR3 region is CASSAAGGRETQYF. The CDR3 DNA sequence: TGTGCCAGCAGCGCGGCAGGGGGGAGAGAGACCCAGTACTTC.

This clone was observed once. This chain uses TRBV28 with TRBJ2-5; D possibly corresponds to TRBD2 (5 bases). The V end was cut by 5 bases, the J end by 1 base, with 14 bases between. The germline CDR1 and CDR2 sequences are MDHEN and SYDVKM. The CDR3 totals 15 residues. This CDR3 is CASSGTSLTQETQYF. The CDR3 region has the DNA TGTGCCAGCAGTGGAACTAGTCTTACCCAAGAGACCCAGTACTTC.

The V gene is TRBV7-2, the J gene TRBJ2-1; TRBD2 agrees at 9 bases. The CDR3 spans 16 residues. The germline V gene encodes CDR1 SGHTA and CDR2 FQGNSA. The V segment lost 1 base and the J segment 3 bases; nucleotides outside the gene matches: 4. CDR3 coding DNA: TGTGCCAGCAGCTTAGGTTTTAGCGGGGGCTACAATGAGCAGTTCTTC. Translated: CASSLGFSGGYNEQFF. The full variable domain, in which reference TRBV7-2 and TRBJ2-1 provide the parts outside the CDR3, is GAGVSQSPSNKVTEKGKDVELRCDPISGHTALYWYRQSLGQGLEFLIYFQGNSAPDKSGLPSDRFSAERTGGSVSTLTIQRTQQEDSAVYLCASSLGFSGGYNEQFFGPGTRLTVL.

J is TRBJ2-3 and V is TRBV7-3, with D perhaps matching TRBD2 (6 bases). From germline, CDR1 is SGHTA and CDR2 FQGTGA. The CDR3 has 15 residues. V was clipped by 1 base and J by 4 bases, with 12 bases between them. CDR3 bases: TGTGCCAGCAGCTTAATAGGAGGGGCGGCAGATACGCAGTATTTT. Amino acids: CASSLIGGAADTQYF. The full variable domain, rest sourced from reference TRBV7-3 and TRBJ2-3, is GAGVSQTPSNKVTEKGKYVELRCDPISGHTALYWYRQSLGQGPEFLIYFQGTGAADDSGLPNDRFFAVRPEGSVSTLKIQRTERGDSAVYLCASSLIGGAADTQYFGPGTRLTVL.

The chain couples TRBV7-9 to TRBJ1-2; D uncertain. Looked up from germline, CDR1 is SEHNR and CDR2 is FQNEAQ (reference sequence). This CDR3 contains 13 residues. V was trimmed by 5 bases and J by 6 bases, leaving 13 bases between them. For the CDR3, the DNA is TGTGCCAGCAGCCCGGAGGGAGGAGATGGCTACACCTTC. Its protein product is CASSPEGGDGYTF.

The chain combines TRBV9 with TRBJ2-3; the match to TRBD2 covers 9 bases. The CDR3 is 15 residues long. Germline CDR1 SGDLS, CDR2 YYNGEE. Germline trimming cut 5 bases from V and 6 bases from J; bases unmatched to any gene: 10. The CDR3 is CASSLAGTSPDTQYF. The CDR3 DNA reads TGTGCCAGCAGTCTAGCGGGGACTTCTCCTGATACGCAGTATTTT.

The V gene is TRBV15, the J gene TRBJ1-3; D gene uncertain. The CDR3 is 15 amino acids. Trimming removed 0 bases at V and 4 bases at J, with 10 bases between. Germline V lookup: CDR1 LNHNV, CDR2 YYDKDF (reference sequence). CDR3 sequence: CATSRDNGPGNTIYF. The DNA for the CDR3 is TGTGCCACCAGCAGAGACAACGGACCGGGAAACACCATATATTTT. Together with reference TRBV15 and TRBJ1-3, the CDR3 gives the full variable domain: DAMVIQNPRYQVTQFGKPVTLSCSQTLNHNVMYWYQQKSSQAPKLLFHYYDKDFNNEADTPDNFQSRRPNTSFCFLDIRSPGLGDTAMYLCATSRDNGPGNTIYFGEGSWLTVV.

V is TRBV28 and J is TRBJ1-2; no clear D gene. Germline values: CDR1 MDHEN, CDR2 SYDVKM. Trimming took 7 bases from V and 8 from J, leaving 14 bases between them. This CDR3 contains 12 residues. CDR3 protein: CASKGVMRGYTF. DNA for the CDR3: TGTGCCAGCAAGGGAGTAATGCGCGGCTACACCTTC.

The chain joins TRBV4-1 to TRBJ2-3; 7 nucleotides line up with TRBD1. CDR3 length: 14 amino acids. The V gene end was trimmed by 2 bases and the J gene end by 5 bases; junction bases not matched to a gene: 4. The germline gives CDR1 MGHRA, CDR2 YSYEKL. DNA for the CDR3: TGCGCCAGCAGCCAATATACAGGGGAAGATACGCAGTATTTT. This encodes CASSQYTGEDTQYF.

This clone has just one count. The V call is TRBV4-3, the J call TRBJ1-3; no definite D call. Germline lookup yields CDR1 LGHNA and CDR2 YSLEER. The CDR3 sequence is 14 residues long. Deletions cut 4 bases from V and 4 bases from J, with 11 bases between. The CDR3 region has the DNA TGCGCCAGCAGCCCCCCCGGCCGGGGAAACACCATATATTTT. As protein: CASSPPGRGNTIYF.

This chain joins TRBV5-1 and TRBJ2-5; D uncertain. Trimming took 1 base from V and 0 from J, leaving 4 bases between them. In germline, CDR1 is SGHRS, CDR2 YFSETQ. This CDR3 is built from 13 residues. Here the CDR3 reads CASSLRYQETQYF. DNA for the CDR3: TGCGCCAGCAGCTTGAGGTACCAAGAGACCCAGTACTTC.